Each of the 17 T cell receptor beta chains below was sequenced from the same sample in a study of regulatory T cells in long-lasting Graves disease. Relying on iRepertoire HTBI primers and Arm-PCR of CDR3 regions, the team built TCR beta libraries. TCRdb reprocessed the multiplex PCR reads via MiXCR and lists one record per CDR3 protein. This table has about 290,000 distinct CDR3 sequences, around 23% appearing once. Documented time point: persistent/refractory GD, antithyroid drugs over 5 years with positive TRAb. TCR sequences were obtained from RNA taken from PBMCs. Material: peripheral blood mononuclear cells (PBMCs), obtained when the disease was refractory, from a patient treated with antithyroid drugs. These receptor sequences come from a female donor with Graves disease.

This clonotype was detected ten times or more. In nucleotides, the CDR3 is TGCTCGACTGGAGGTCTAGCGGGAGGGACGTACGAGCAGTACTTC. It codes for CSTGGLAGGTYEQYF. The chain uses TRBV20-1 and TRBJ2-7; 12 bases match TRBD2. This CDR3 has 15 residues. Germline assignment: CDR1 DFQATT and CDR2 SNEGSKA (reference sequence).

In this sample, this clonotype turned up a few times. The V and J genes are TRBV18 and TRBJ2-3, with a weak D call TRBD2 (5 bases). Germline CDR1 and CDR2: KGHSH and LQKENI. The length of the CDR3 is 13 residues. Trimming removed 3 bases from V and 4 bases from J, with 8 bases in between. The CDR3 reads CASSPSGADTQYF. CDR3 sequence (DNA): TGTGCCAGCTCACCCTCCGGGGCAGATACGCAGTATTTT.

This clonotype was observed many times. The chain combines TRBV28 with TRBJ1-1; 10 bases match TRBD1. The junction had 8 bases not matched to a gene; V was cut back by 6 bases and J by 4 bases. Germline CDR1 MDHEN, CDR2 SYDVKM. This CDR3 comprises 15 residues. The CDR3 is CASSTQTGGRTEAFF. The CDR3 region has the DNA TGTGCCAGCAGCACTCAGACAGGGGGCCGCACTGAAGCTTTCTTT.

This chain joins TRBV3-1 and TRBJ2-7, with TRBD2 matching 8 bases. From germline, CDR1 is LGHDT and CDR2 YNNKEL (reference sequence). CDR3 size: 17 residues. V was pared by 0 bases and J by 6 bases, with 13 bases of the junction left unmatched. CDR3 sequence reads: CASSQDGSGSEGSEQYF. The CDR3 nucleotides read TGTGCCAGCAGCCAAGATGGAAGCGGGAGCGAAGGTAGCGAGCAGTACTTC.

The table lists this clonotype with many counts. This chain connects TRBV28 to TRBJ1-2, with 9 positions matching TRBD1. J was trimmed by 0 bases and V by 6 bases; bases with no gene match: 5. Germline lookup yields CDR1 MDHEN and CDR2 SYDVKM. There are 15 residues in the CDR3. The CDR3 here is CASSTGTGPNYGYTF. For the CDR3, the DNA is TGTGCCAGCAGCACCGGGACAGGGCCTAACTATGGCTACACCTTC.

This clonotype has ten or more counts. This CDR3 is CASSPQSSAQETQYF. The CDR3 DNA follows: TGTGCCAGCAGCCCACAGTCGAGCGCACAAGAGACCCAGTACTTC. V usage is TRBV7-2 and J usage is TRBJ2-5; D is uncertain. V shed 5 bases and J shed 2 bases, with 15 bases lying between them. The germline gives CDR1 SGHTA, CDR2 FQGNSA. This CDR3 is built from 15 residues.

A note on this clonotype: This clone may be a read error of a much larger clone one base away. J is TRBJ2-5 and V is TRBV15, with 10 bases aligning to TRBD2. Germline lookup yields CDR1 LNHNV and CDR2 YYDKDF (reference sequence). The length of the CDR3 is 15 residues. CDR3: CAISRVPSGRETQYF. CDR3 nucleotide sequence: TGTGCCATCAGCAGAGTCCCTAGCGGGAGAGAGACCCAGTACTTC.

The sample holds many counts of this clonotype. The CDR3 region has the DNA TGTGCCAGCAGCTGGACAGGGATGACCTACGAGCAGTACTTC. Translation: CASSWTGMTYEQYF. This chain links TRBV27 with TRBJ2-7; the match to TRBD1 covers 8 bases. J lost 2 bases, V lost 6 bases, and 6 bases had no gene match. The CDR3 extends over 14 amino acids. Germline CDR1 MNHEY, CDR2 SMNVEV (reference sequence).

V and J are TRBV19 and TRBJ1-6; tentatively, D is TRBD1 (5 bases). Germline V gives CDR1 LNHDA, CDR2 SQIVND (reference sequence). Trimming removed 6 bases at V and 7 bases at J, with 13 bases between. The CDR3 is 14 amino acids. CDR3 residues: CASRSPGRNSPLHF. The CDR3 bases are TGTGCCAGTAGAAGTCCAGGGCGGAATTCACCCCTCCACTTT.

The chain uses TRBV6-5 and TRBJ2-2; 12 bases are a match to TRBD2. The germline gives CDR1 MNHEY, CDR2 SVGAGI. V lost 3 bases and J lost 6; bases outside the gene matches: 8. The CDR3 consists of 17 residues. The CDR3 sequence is CASSYHLTSGSSGELFF. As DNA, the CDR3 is TGTGCCAGCAGTTATCACTTGACTAGCGGGAGCTCCGGGGAGCTGTTTTTT.

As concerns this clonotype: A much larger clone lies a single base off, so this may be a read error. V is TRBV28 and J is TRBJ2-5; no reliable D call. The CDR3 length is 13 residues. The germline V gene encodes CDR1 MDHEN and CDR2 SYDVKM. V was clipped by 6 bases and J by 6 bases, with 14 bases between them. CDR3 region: CASSLNTRKTQYF. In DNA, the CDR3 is TGTGCCAGCAGCCTGAACACTCGGAAGACCCAGTACTTC. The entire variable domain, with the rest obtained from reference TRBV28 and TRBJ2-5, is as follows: DVKVTQSSRYLVKRTGEKVFLECVQDMDHENMFWYRQDPGLGLRLIYFSYDVKMKEKGDIPEGYSVSREKKERFSLILESASTNQTSMYLCASSLNTRKTQYFGPGTRLLVL.

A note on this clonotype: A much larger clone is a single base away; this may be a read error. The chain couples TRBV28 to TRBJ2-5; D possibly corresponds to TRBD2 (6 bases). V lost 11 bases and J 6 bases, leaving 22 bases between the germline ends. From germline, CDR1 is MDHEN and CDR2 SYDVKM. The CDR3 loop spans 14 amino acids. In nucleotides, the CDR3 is TGTGCCTGCACCCCCCCGGGGGAGTTAAAGACCCAGTACTTC. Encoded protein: CACTPPGELKTQYF.

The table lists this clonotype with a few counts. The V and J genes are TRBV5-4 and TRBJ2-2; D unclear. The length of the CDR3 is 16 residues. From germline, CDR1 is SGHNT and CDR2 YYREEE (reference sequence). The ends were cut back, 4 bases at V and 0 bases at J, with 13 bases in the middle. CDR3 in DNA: TGTGCCAGCAGCCCGTGGCGGAGCTCGAACACCGGGGAGCTGTTTTTT. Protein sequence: CASSPWRSSNTGELFF.

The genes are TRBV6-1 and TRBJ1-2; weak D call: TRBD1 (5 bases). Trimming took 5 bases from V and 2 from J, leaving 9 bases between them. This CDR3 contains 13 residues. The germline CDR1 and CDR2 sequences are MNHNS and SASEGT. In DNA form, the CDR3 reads TGTGCCAGCAGTCGGGAGGGGAACTATGGCTACACCTTC. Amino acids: CASSREGNYGYTF.

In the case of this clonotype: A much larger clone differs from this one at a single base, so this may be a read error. The DNA for the CDR3 is TGTGCCAGCAGCTTGCTCTACGACCCTAAGTTTTATGGCAATCAGCCCCAGCATTTT. Amino acids: CASSLLYDPKFYGNQPQHF. The chain uses TRBV7-8 and TRBJ1-5; D not certain. Germline values: CDR1 SGHVS, CDR2 FQNEAQ. V lost 3 bases to trimming and J lost 2 bases, with 23 bases between them. The length of the CDR3 is 19 residues.

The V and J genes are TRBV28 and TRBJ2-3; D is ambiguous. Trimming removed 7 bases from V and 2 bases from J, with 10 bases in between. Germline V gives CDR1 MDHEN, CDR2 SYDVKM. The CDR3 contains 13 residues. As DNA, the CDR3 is TGTGCCAGCAAGTCGGGTGACACAGATACGCAGTATTTT. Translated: CASKSGDTDTQYF.

The CDR3 sequence: CAIREGTHPPYGYTF. As DNA, the CDR3 is TGTGCCATCAGAGAAGGGACCCACCCACCCTATGGCTACACCTTC. The chain combines TRBV10-3 with TRBJ1-2; the D gene is possibly TRBD1 (5 bases). The germline V gene encodes CDR1 ENHRY and CDR2 SYGVKD. V gave up 6 bases and J gave up 4 bases, with 18 bases separating them. CDR3 length: 15 amino acids.